The 7 T cell receptor beta chains below all came from one sample that was sequenced in a study of blood T cell repertoires in COVID-19. Profiling relied on immunoSEQ multiplex PCR, and the TCRdb table lists in-frame clones only, not all of them. The sample contains around 100,000 clones, around 85% of which appear only once. Sequencing input: peripheral blood. These receptors were taken from an older woman with COVID-19, enrolled during active disease.

This clone was observed a handful of times. The chain recombines TRBV5-1 with TRBJ2-2; 13 positions agree with TRBD2. Looked up from germline, CDR1 is SGHRS and CDR2 is YFSETQ. Trimming at V came to 0 bases and at J to 4 bases, leaving 3 bases not matched to a gene. The CDR3 sequence is 17 residues long. The CDR3 protein is CASSLAGLAGSTGELFF. For the CDR3, the DNA is TGCGCCAGCAGCTTGGCGGGACTAGCGGGGAGCACCGGGGAGCTGTTTTTT.

This rearrangement joins TRBV5-6 to TRBJ1-1; 10 nucleotides align to TRBD1. Germline assignment: CDR1 SGHDT and CDR2 YYEEEE. The CDR3 contains 15 residues. Trimming took 5 bases from V and 1 from J; bases not matched to a gene: 5. The CDR3 spells CASSGRDRGNTEAFF. The CDR3 DNA reads as TGTGCCAGCAGTGGAAGGGACAGGGGGAACACTGAAGCTTTCTTT.

This chain uses TRBV15 with TRBJ1-2, with TRBD1 matching over 12 bases. Germline CDR1 LNHNV, CDR2 YYDKDF (reference sequence). The CDR3 has 19 amino acids. The trim removed 8 bases at V and 2 bases at J, leaving 18 bases unmatched. The CDR3, as DNA: TGTGCCACCCGGAGTGGTGGCCGGGGACAGGGGGCCCGAAACTATGGCTACACCTTC. This codes for CATRSGGRGQGARNYGYTF.

CDR3 DNA sequence: TGTGCCAGTAGTATACCCGGCCGCGCGGGCGGCTACACCTTC. The encoded protein is CASSIPGRAGGYTF. This chain connects TRBV19 to TRBJ1-2; D unclear. This CDR3 is built from 14 residues. Germline V lookup: CDR1 LNHDA, CDR2 SQIVND (reference sequence). The V end was cut by 2 bases, the J end by 8 bases, with 15 bases between. The whole variable domain, filled in from reference TRBV19 and TRBJ1-2, reads DGGITQSPKYLFRKEGQNVTLSCEQNLNHDAMYWYRQDPGQGLRLIYYSQIVNDFQKGDIAEGYSVSREKKESFPLTVTSAQKNPTAFYLCASSIPGRAGGYTFGSGTRLTVV.

The chain has TRBV7-2 and TRBJ2-7, with 12 bases that match TRBD2. V was clipped by 5 bases and J by 3 bases; unmatched bases: 2. This CDR3 has 14 residues. CDR1 is SGHTA, CDR2 FQGNSA, per germline. The chain's CDR3 is CASSPGLAGYEQYF. CDR3 nucleotide sequence: TGTGCCAGCAGCCCGGGACTAGCGGGCTACGAGCAGTACTTC.

The chain employs TRBV5-1 and TRBJ2-5; the D gene is possibly TRBD1 (5 bases). The germline CDR1 and CDR2 sequences are SGHRS and YFSETQ. This CDR3 is 15 amino acids long. V dropped 2 bases and J dropped 0 bases, with 11 bases sitting between them. The CDR3 nucleotides read TGCGCCAGCAGCTTAAAAGGGGTTGACCAAGAGACCCAGTACTTC. Protein product: CASSLKGVDQETQYF.

This chain joins TRBV24-1 and TRBJ1-2, with TRBD1 matching over 8 bases. Germline CDR1 is KGHDR and CDR2 is SFDVKD. This CDR3 spans 15 amino acids. The junction had 7 bases not matched to a gene; V was cut back by 4 bases and J by 4 bases. Here the CDR3 reads CATSENQGAGYGYTF. The CDR3 DNA is TGTGCCACCAGTGAGAATCAGGGGGCCGGCTATGGCTACACCTTC.